This T cell receptor (beta chain) derives from a study of cytomegalovirus exposure and HLA in healthy donors. Study results and limitations: Association of 15,000 to 20,000 TCR beta sequences with HLA alleles was found at 0.05 false discovery rate in a later analysis. TCR association rates varied by HLA locus in a later analysis, with DRB1 highest and HLA-C lowest.

Germline V CDR1 and CDR2: SQVTM, ANQGSEA. Trimming stripped 5 bases from V and 1 base from J, with 8 bases between. The CDR3 loop spans 12 amino acids. The primer mix had 60 Vbeta and 13 Jbeta primers. Method: immunoSEQ multiplex PCR; TCRdb's copy keeps in-frame clones and lacks some. The sample records about 120,000 clones, approximately 80% being singletons. Whereas donors were nominally healthy upon sampling, unrecorded immune exposures were probable. This clone came up a few times. Its matching antigen is unknown. The rearrangement links TRBV29-1 to TRBJ1-1, with D uncertain. The clonotype originates from a man under 40 in good health and CMV-seronegative. Material for sequencing was PBMCs. CDR3 nucleotide sequence: TGCAGCGTTCTCGGGTCGAACACTGAAGCTTTCTTT. Residues: CSVLGSNTEAFF.